This record covers a single T cell receptor beta chain. The antigen remains undetermined. From germline, CDR1 is SGHTA and CDR2 FQGNSA. The J segment lost 1 base and the V segment lost 6 bases, leaving 3 bases of the junction unmatched. This CDR3 has 13 amino acids. This record comes from a study of cytomegalovirus exposure and HLA in healthy donors. Whole-study context: Caucasian-associated ancestry cluster membership applied to around 80% of around 400 genotyped donors. Regarding the study as a whole: The study found most TCR sequences rare, yet found some public TCRs in many donors. A likely sequencing artifact accounted for one observed cluster of highly shared sequence variants. The authors listed 150 to 200 TCR beta chains as cytomegalovirus-associated.

Amplification used 60 Vbeta primers and 13 Jbeta primers. Data came from immunoSEQ multiplex PCR; TCRdb stores just in-frame clones and leaves some out. The table lists around 150,000 clones, around 79% of them singletons, with 0.5% to 0.85% in the top ten. Sequenced: PBMCs. This TCR derives from a male donor in good health and CMV-seronegative. This chain joins TRBV7-2 and TRBJ2-7; 7 bases line up with TRBD1. CDR3 DNA: TGTGCCAGCAGTTGGGGACAGTCCTACGAGCAGTACTTC. It encodes CASSWGQSYEQYF.